Each of the 30 T cell receptor beta chains below was sequenced from the same sample in a study of cytomegalovirus exposure and HLA in healthy donors. In the PCR, 60 Vbeta and 13 Jbeta primers were used. Clones were read by immunoSEQ multiplex PCR, and TCRdb kept only the in-frame ones, dropping some. The sample's table shows some 120,000 clones. Sequencing input: PBMCs. The receptors derive from a man younger than 35 in good health and CMV-seronegative.

The CDR3 DNA sequence: TGTGCCAGCCGGCCCCACTTATGGGAGGGAGGGTACGAGCAGTACTTC. It specifies CASRPHLWEGGYEQYF. J is TRBJ2-7 and V is TRBV2; 7 bases fit TRBD2. V lost 8 bases and J lost 4; bases outside the gene matches: 17. This CDR3 is built from 16 residues. In germline, CDR1 is SNHLY, CDR2 FYNNEI.

The chain employs TRBV27 and TRBJ2-7; possible D gene TRBD2, 5 bases. The CDR3 has 14 residues. Germline V lookup: CDR1 MNHEY, CDR2 SMNVEV (reference sequence). V lost 6 bases and J 0 bases, leaving 12 bases between the germline ends. The CDR3 spells CASSGLGFSYEQYF. The CDR3 nucleotides are TGTGCCAGCAGCGGACTGGGTTTCTCCTACGAGCAGTACTTC.

The chain couples TRBV7-9 to TRBJ1-4, with TRBD1 as a possible D gene (5 bases). The CDR3 is 14 residues long. Germline V lookup: CDR1 SEHNR, CDR2 FQNEAQ (reference sequence). V was cut by 1 base and J by 5 bases, with 8 bases left in between. The CDR3: CASSLDRRNEKLFF. The CDR3 nucleotides read TGTGCCAGCAGCTTAGACAGGAGAAATGAAAAACTGTTTTTT.

CDR3 nucleotide sequence: TGTGCCAGCATGAGGACAGGGATGACCTACGAGCAGTACTTC. It yields the protein CASMRTGMTYEQYF. V and J are TRBV6-5 and TRBJ2-7, with 8 bases fitting TRBD1. The CDR3 sequence is 14 residues long. The J segment lost 2 bases and the V segment lost 7 bases, leaving 7 bases of the junction unmatched. The germline gives CDR1 MNHEY, CDR2 SVGAGI.

The rearrangement uses TRBV19 and TRBJ2-6; D remains unclear. CDR3 length: 14 amino acids. CDR1 and CDR2 (germline): LNHDA, SQIVND (reference sequence). V lost 4 bases and J lost 5, with 9 bases in between. The CDR3 DNA reads as TGTGCCAGTAGTACACAGAACAGGGCCAACGTCCTGACTTTC. It yields the protein CASSTQNRANVLTF.

This chain joins TRBV29-1 and TRBJ2-5, with 7 bases that match TRBD1. After removal of 4 bases from V and 5 bases from J, the junction contained 10 bases not matched to a gene. Germline CDR1 reads SQVTM; CDR2 reads ANQGSEA. This CDR3 contains 14 residues. In nucleotides, the CDR3 is TGCAGCGTTGCCGAACAGGGGCTCGGGGAGACCCAGTACTTC. It is translated as CSVAEQGLGETQYF.

This rearrangement joins TRBV4-2 to TRBJ2-6, with 7 bases that match TRBD1. The junction had 6 bases not matched to a gene; V was cut back by 4 bases and J by 3 bases. This CDR3 is 16 amino acids long. Germline CDR1 reads LGHNA; CDR2 reads YNFKEQ. Here the CDR3 reads CASSPSGGDGANVLTF. CDR3 coding DNA: TGTGCCAGCAGCCCATCAGGGGGAGATGGGGCCAACGTCCTGACTTTC.

As DNA, the CDR3 is TGTGCCAGTTGGACTAGCACAGATACGCAGTATTTT. Its protein is CASWTSTDTQYF. This chain joins TRBV28 and TRBJ2-3; a weak D match, TRBD2 (5 bases). Germline V CDR1 and CDR2: MDHEN, SYDVKM. The V gene lost 9 bases and the J gene lost 0 bases, with 7 bases spanning the gap. The CDR3 is 12 amino acids. Using reference TRBV28 and TRBJ2-3 for the parts outside the CDR3, the full variable domain is DVKVTQSSRYLVKRTGEKVFLECVQDMDHENMFWYRQDPGLGLRLIYFSYDVKMKEKGDIPEGYSVSREKKERFSLILESASTNQTSMYLCASWTSTDTQYFGPGTRLTVL.

This chain uses TRBV6-1 with TRBJ1-4, with 7 positions matching TRBD1. Trimming removed 6 bases from V and 3 bases from J; junction bases left unmatched: 4. The CDR3 length is 14 residues. Germline values: CDR1 MNHNS, CDR2 SASEGT. CDR3 DNA sequence: TGTGCCAGCAGGAAGAGGGGGCCTAATGAAAAACTGTTTTTT. It yields the protein CASRKRGPNEKLFF.

The chain uses TRBV11-2 and TRBJ1-1; D might be TRBD1 (5 bases). Trimming pared 5 bases from V and 4 bases from J, leaving 20 bases between. Germline CDR1 SGHAT, CDR2 FQNNGV. This CDR3 has 16 residues. The CDR3 coding sequence is TGTGCCAGCAGCCCTATTAGGGGTGGTCGAACCACTGAAGCTTTCTTT. Its protein product is CASSPIRGGRTTEAFF.

The chain is built from TRBV5-1 and TRBJ1-4; 7 nucleotides match TRBD1. The V and J ends lost 4 bases and 3 bases, in that order; junction bases with no gene match: 6. CDR1 is SGHRS and CDR2 is YFSETQ in the germline V gene. The CDR3 runs to 15 residues. CDR3 loop: CASSGGTASNEKLFF. Here the CDR3 DNA reads TGCGCCAGCAGCGGGGGGACAGCCTCTAATGAAAAACTGTTTTTT.

This rearrangement joins TRBV30 to TRBJ1-4; D unresolved. Germline loops: CDR1 GTSNPN, CDR2 SVGIG (reference sequence). The CDR3 sequence is 13 residues long. Trimming took 1 base from V and 11 from J, leaving 14 bases between them. The CDR3, as DNA: TGTGCCTGGAGTGCAGGACTAACTTCTAAACTGTTTTTT. This sequence encodes CAWSAGLTSKLFF.

This chain connects TRBV12-1 to TRBJ1-5; TRBD1 is taken as the D call from the table, unchecked against the DNA. TRBV12-1 has pseudogene status. The CDR3 is 13 amino acids. The DNA of the CDR3 is TGTGCCAGCAGCTTTGAGGGGGCAAAGCCCCAGCATTTT. Protein sequence: CASSFEGAKPQHF.

V is TRBV6-1 and J is TRBJ1-1; 7 positions match TRBD1. This CDR3 contains 15 residues. The germline CDR1 and CDR2 sequences are MNHNS and SASEGT. The V segment lost 6 bases and the J segment 5 bases; nucleotides outside the gene matches: 12. For the CDR3, the DNA is TGTGCCAGCAGGGACACAGGGGAAAGAAGGACTGAAGCTTTCTTT. It yields the protein CASRDTGERRTEAFF.

The V and J genes are TRBV2 and TRBJ2-7; D is possibly TRBD2 (6 bases). The germline V and J ends were trimmed by 3 bases and 0 bases, with 6 bases remaining between them. The CDR3 consists of 13 residues. Germline V gives CDR1 SNHLY, CDR2 FYNNEI. The CDR3 region is CASSEGGSYEQYF. CDR3 nucleotides: TGTGCCAGCAGTGAGGGGGGCTCCTACGAGCAGTACTTC. Full variable domain (rest looked up from reference TRBV2 and TRBJ2-7): EPEVTQTPSHQVTQMGQEVILRCVPISNHLYFYWYRQILGQKVEFLVSFYNNEISEKSEIFDDQFSVERPDGSNFTLKIRSTKLEDSAMYFCASSEGGSYEQYFGPGTRLTVT.

For this clone: One junction end does not reproduce the germline sequence, and a read error may be involved. The rearrangement uses TRBV18 and TRBJ1-5; TRBD1 agrees at 8 bases. This CDR3 contains 12 residues. CDR1 and CDR2 from the germline V gene are KGHSH and LQKENI. CDR3 DNA: TGTGCCAGCTCGCCCGGACAGGGAGGGGGGATTTTT. Its protein is CASSPGQGGGIF.

The J gene is TRBJ1-1, the V gene TRBV19; D perhaps matches TRBD1 (5 bases). V was pared by 6 bases and J by 5 bases, with 13 bases between. Germline-derived CDR1 and CDR2 are LNHDA and SQIVND (reference sequence). The CDR3 is 13 residues long. In nucleotides, the CDR3 is TGTGCCAGTAGCTTGCTCGGACAAACTGAAGCTTTCTTT. This sequence encodes CASSLLGQTEAFF.

The chain employs TRBV28 and TRBJ1-6; 7 bases line up with TRBD1. Germline loops: CDR1 MDHEN, CDR2 SYDVKM. V dropped 0 bases and J dropped 10; count of bases not matched to a gene: 6. There are 15 residues in the CDR3. In DNA form, the CDR3 reads TGTGCCAGCAGTTTATGGACAGGGCCCCTGTCACCCCTCCACTTT. It translates to CASSLWTGPLSPLHF. The variable domain in full, with the rest retrieved from reference TRBV28 and TRBJ1-6, is DVKVTQSSRYLVKRTGEKVFLECVQDMDHENMFWYRQDPGLGLRLIYFSYDVKMKEKGDIPEGYSVSREKKERFSLILESASTNQTSMYLCASSLWTGPLSPLHFGNGTRLTVT.

The CDR3 coding sequence is TGTGCCAGCAGGATCACAGGGATCGGGGAGCTGTTTTTT. Residues: CASRITGIGELFF. This rearrangement joins TRBV27 to TRBJ2-2; TRBD1 might be the D (6 bases). The CDR3 runs 13 residues. CDR1 MNHEY and CDR2 SMNVEV come from the germline V gene (reference sequence). Between the trimmed V and J ends, which lost 6 bases and 7 bases, there was a span of 12 bases.

The chain has TRBV5-1 and TRBJ2-7, with TRBD2 as a possible D gene (5 bases). The V gene's germline CDR1 is SGHRS and CDR2 YFSETQ. Trimming stripped 0 bases from V and 3 bases from J, with 7 bases between. The CDR3 runs 13 residues. CDR3 residues: CASSLVGVYEQYF. In DNA, the CDR3 is TGCGCCAGCAGCTTGGTCGGGGTCTACGAGCAGTACTTC.

V usage is TRBV9 and J usage is TRBJ1-1; TRBD1 might be the D (5 bases). V gave up 2 bases and J gave up 5 bases, with 16 bases separating them. Looked up from germline, CDR1 is SGDLS and CDR2 is YYNGEE. This CDR3 region has 15 residues. The CDR3 region is CASSVGTSGRTEAFF. CDR3 DNA sequence: TGTGCCAGCAGCGTGGGGACTTCGGGAAGGACTGAAGCTTTCTTT.

The gene calls are TRBV6-1 and TRBJ1-1, with a weak D call TRBD1 (6 bases). Germline CDR1 MNHNS, CDR2 SASEGT. The CDR3 is made up of 11 amino acids. Trimming took off 5 bases at V and 8 bases at J, with 9 bases between the two ends. CDR3 coding DNA: TGTGCCAGCAGTTACACAGGGGAAGCTTTCTTT. Translating it yields CASSYTGEAFF.

The J gene is TRBJ2-1, the V gene TRBV15; 9 positions agree with TRBD1. The germline V gene has CDR1 LNHNV and CDR2 YYDKDF (reference sequence). The CDR3 spans 16 residues. Trimming removed 4 bases from V and 6 bases from J; junction bases left unmatched: 10. CDR3 region: CATSTPLGTGFNEQFF. CDR3 bases: TGTGCCACCAGCACCCCGCTGGGGACAGGGTTCAATGAGCAGTTCTTC. The full variable domain, in which reference TRBV15 and TRBJ2-1 provide the parts outside the CDR3, is DAMVIQNPRYQVTQFGKPVTLSCSQTLNHNVMYWYQQKSSQAPKLLFHYYDKDFNNEADTPDNFQSRRPNTSFCFLDIRSPGLGDTAMYLCATSTPLGTGFNEQFFGPGTRLTVL.

This chain connects TRBV7-3 to TRBJ1-6; a weak D match, TRBD1 (6 bases). The CDR3 length is 15 residues. V dropped 5 bases and J dropped 4 bases, with 12 bases sitting between them. CDR1 and CDR2 from the germline V gene are SGHTA and FQGTGA. CDR3 coding DNA: TGTGCCAGCAGCCCGACGGGACATTATAATTCACCCCTCCACTTT. This encodes CASSPTGHYNSPLHF.

V and J are TRBV7-9 and TRBJ2-5; 8 bases match TRBD2. CDR3 length: 15 amino acids. The ends lost 5 bases at V and 5 bases at J; junction bases unmatched: 10. Germline CDR1 SEHNR, CDR2 FQNEAQ (reference sequence). The CDR3 DNA sequence: TGTGCCAGCAGCCATGCGCGGGAGGTTCTCGAGACCCAGTACTTC. Encoded protein: CASSHAREVLETQYF.

This chain uses TRBV28 with TRBJ2-2; 8 nucleotides match TRBD2. The ends lost 10 bases at V and 5 bases at J; junction bases unmatched: 15. Germline-derived CDR1 and CDR2 are MDHEN and SYDVKM. This CDR3 region has 16 residues. Here the CDR3 DNA reads TGTGCCACCCGGGAGGGATTGGTTGTGCGGACCGGGGAGCTGTTTTTT. Encoded protein: CATREGLVVRTGELFF.

This chain joins TRBV29-1 and TRBJ2-2; 9 bases map to TRBD1. The CDR3 covers 16 residues. V was clipped by 5 bases and J by 0 bases; unmatched bases: 7. Germline CDR1 and CDR2: SQVTM and ANQGSEA. CDR3: CSVQTGGTTNTGELFF. CDR3 nucleotide sequence: TGCAGCGTTCAAACAGGGGGCACGACGAACACCGGGGAGCTGTTTTTT.

This chain uses TRBV29-1 with TRBJ1-1; a weak D match, TRBD1 (6 bases). With 6 bases removed from V and 3 bases from J, the gap between germline ends came to 11 bases. The CDR3 is made up of 12 amino acids. Germline CDR1 SQVTM, CDR2 ANQGSEA. The CDR3 region has the DNA TGCAGCGTCCGAGCAGGGGACACTGAAGCTTTCTTT. Translated, it gives CSVRAGDTEAFF.

V and J are TRBV13 and TRBJ1-2; TRBD1 matches at 7 bases. The CDR3 contains 13 residues. The ends lost 5 bases at V and 8 bases at J; junction bases unmatched: 8. CDR1 and CDR2 from the germline V gene are PRHDT and FYEKMQ (reference sequence). The CDR3 here is CASSPWTGDGYTF. The CDR3 bases are TGTGCCAGCAGCCCCTGGACAGGAGACGGCTACACCTTC.

The gene calls are TRBV14 and TRBJ2-2; TRBD1 aligns across 7 bases. The CDR3 spans 17 residues. In germline, CDR1 is SGHDN, CDR2 FVKESK. V lost 0 bases, J lost 1 base, and 5 bases stayed unmatched. This chain's CDR3 is CASSQDRRTGNTGELFF. CDR3 nucleotide sequence: TGTGCCAGCAGCCAAGATCGGCGGACAGGGAACACCGGGGAGCTGTTTTTT.